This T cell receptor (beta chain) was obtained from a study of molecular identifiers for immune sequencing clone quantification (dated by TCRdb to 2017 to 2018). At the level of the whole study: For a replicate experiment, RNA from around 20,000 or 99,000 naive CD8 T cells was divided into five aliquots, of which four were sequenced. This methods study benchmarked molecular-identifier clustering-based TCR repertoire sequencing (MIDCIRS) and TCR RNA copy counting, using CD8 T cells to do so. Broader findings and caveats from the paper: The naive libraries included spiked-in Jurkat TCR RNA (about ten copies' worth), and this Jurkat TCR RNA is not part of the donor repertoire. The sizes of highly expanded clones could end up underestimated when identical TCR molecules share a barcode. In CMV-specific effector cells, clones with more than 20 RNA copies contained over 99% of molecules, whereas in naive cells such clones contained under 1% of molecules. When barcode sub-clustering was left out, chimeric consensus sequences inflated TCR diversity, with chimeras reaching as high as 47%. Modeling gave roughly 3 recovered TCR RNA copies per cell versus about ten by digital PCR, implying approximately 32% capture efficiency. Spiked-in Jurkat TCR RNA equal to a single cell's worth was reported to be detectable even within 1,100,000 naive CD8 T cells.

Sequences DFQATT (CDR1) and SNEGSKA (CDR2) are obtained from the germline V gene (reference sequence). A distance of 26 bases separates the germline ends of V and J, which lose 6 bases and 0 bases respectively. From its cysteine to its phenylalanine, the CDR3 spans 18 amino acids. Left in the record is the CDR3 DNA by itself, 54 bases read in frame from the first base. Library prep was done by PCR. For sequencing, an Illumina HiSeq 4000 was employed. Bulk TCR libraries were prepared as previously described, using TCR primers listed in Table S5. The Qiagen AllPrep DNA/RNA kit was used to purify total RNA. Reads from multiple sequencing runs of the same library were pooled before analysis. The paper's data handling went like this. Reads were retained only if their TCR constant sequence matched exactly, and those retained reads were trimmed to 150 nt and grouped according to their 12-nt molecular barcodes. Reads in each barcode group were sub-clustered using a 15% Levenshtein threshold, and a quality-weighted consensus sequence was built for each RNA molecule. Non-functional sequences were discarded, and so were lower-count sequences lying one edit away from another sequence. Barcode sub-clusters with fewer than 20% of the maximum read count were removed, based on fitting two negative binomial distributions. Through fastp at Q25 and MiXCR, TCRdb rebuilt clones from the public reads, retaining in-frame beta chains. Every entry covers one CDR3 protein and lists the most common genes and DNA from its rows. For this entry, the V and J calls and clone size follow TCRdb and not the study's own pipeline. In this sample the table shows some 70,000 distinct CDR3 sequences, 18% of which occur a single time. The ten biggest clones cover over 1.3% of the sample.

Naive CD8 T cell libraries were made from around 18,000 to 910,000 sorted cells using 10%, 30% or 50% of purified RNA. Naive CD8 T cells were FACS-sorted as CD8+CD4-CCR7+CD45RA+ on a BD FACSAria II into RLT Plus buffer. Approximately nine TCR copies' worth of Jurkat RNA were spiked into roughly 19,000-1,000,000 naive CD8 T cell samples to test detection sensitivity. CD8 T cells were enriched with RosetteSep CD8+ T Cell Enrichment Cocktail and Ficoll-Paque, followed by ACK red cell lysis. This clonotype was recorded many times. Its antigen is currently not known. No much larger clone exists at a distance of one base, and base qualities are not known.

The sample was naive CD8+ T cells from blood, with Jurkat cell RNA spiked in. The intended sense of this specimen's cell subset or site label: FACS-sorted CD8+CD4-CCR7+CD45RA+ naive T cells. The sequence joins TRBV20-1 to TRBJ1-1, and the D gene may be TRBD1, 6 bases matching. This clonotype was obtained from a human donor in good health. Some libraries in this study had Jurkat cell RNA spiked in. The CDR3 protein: CSAPSRLQGPDLNTEAFF. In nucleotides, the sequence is TGCAGTGCACCAAGCCGCCTACAGGGTCCTGATTTGAACACTGAAGCTTTCTTT.